This entry lists 14 T cell receptor beta chains sequenced from one sample in a study of naive and memory T cell subsets. Both TRBC1 and TRBC2 were covered by a beta constant-region primer of two equimolar oligonucleotides. TCRdb reanalysed the UMI-ligation and nested PCR reads using MiXCR and keeps one entry per CDR3 protein. The profile shows about 150,000 distinct CDR3 sequences, over 15% of them singletons. The sample comprised naive CD4+ T cells from blood. These receptors all come from a human donor in good health.

CDR3 nucleotide sequence: TGCAGTGCTAGAGATCTCCTTAGTACAGGGGGCGATGATGAAGCTTTCTTT. Translated, it gives CSARDLLSTGGDDEAFF. This chain links TRBV20-1 with TRBJ1-1; 9 positions agree with TRBD1. V was pared by 0 bases and J by 7 bases, with 15 bases of the junction left unmatched. The CDR3 sequence is 17 residues long. Germline assignment: CDR1 DFQATT and CDR2 SNEGSKA (reference sequence).

This clonotype has just a few counts. The chain couples TRBV28 to TRBJ2-2; no firm D call. CDR1 is MDHEN, CDR2 SYDVKM, per germline. The CDR3 consists of 13 residues. V was trimmed by 4 bases and J by 1 base, leaving 4 bases between them. CDR3 DNA: TGTGCCAGCAGTTCCCAGAACACCGGGGAGCTGTTTTTT. This sequence encodes CASSSQNTGELFF.

This clonotype turned up a few times. This chain uses TRBV29-1 with TRBJ2-7; 7 positions agree with TRBD1. Germline lookup yields CDR1 SQVTM and CDR2 ANQGSEA. This CDR3 region has 13 residues. With 4 bases clipped from V and 3 bases from J, the junction kept 6 bases outside the gene matches. The CDR3 DNA is TGCAGCGTTGTCGTAGGACAGGTCTACGAGCAGTACTTC. As protein: CSVVVGQVYEQYF.

This clonotype was observed a handful of times. The chain has TRBV20-1 and TRBJ2-1; TRBD2 matches 10 bases. This CDR3 is built from 14 residues. Looked up from germline, CDR1 is DFQATT and CDR2 is SNEGSKA (reference sequence). V was clipped by 5 bases and J by 9 bases; unmatched bases: 10. Here the CDR3 DNA reads TGCAGTGCTCCTAGACTAGCGGGCCGGGGTGAGCAGTTCTTC. This translates into CSAPRLAGRGEQFF.

The V and J genes are TRBV29-1 and TRBJ2-1; 12 bases map to TRBD1. The CDR3 is 14 amino acids. The V gene's germline CDR1 is SQVTM and CDR2 ANQGSEA. Losses at the gene ends were 3 bases for V and 8 bases for J; bases not matched to a gene: 5. In DNA form, the CDR3 reads TGCAGCGTTGATGGGACAGGGGGCCCACATGAGCAGTTCTTC. Translation gives CSVDGTGGPHEQFF.

This clonotype was picked up a small number of times. In DNA, the CDR3 is TGTGCCATCAGTGCCGGGACTAGCGGGAGTTTGGAGACCCAGTACTTC. This encodes CAISAGTSGSLETQYF. The chain employs TRBV10-3 and TRBJ2-5, with 14 bases matching TRBD2. CDR1 is ENHRY, CDR2 SYGVKD, per germline. The CDR3 length is 16 residues. The ends lost 4 bases at V and 5 bases at J; junction bases unmatched: 6.

V is TRBV7-2 and J is TRBJ2-3; TRBD1 is a possible D gene (6 bases). Trimming cost V 5 bases and J 0 bases, with 18 bases left between them. From germline, CDR1 is SGHTA and CDR2 FQGNSA. This CDR3 comprises 17 residues. For the CDR3, the DNA is TGTGCCAGCAGCCCACAGGGCGGGCTGCGAAGCACAGATACGCAGTATTTT. Amino acids: CASSPQGGLRSTDTQYF.

This clonotype was seen a few times. This sequence joins TRBV20-1 and TRBJ2-1; 9 bases are a match to TRBD2. Trimming at V came to 5 bases and at J to 4 bases, leaving 3 bases not matched to a gene. The CDR3 loop spans 13 amino acids. The germline gives CDR1 DFQATT, CDR2 SNEGSKA (reference sequence). For the CDR3, the DNA is TGCAGTGCTCTAGCGGGGTCTTACAATGAGCAGTTCTTC. Residues: CSALAGSYNEQFF.

The chain combines TRBV10-3 with TRBJ1-1; the match to TRBD1 covers 7 bases. V lost 5 bases and J lost 3; bases outside the gene matches: 9. The CDR3 has 15 amino acids. Germline lookup yields CDR1 ENHRY and CDR2 SYGVKD. Here the CDR3 DNA reads TGTGCCATCAGTCTCGACAGGGACCGGTACACTGAAGCTTTCTTT. Translated, it gives CAISLDRDRYTEAFF.

The gene calls are TRBV5-1 and TRBJ2-1, with a possible D match to TRBD2 (5 bases). In germline, CDR1 is SGHRS, CDR2 YFSETQ. The CDR3 spans 13 residues. Trimming stripped 0 bases from V and 15 bases from J, with 16 bases between. For the CDR3, the DNA is TGCGCCAGCAGCTTGGTTGGGGAGTCGTTTCCGTTCTTC. Translated: CASSLVGESFPFF.

There are a few counts of this clonotype. An end of the junction does not agree with germline; a read error may underlie this. The chain is built from TRBV5-5 and TRBJ2-7; the match to TRBD2 covers 7 bases. Per germline, CDR1 SGHKS and CDR2 YYEKEE (reference sequence). The CDR3 runs 13 residues. CDR3 residues: CASSHEGGTPRVF. CDR3 nucleotide sequence: TGTGCCAGCAGCCACGAGGGAGGGACCCCTCGGGTCTTC.

This chain links TRBV12-3 or TRBV12-4 with TRBJ1-3, with D hard to call. The CDR3 has 13 amino acids. The V end was cut by 6 bases, the J end by 8 bases, with 14 bases between. The CDR3, as DNA: TGTGCCAGCAGCCGGATCATACCAGACACCATATATTTT. It encodes CASSRIIPDTIYF.

This clonotype was recorded a few times. This rearrangement joins TRBV6-2 or TRBV6-3 to TRBJ2-3; D call uncertain. This CDR3 has 12 residues. The germline CDR1 and CDR2 sequences are MNHEY and SVGEGT. Trimming cost V 5 bases and J 4 bases, with 7 bases left between them. The chain's CDR3 is CASSRSADTQYF. As DNA, the CDR3 is TGTGCCAGCAGTCGATCTGCAGATACGCAGTATTTT.

This clonotype was detected only a few times. This chain links TRBV5-1 with TRBJ2-3, with D unresolved. The CDR3 contains 13 residues. V was trimmed by 5 bases and J by 4 bases, leaving 11 bases between them. Germline-derived CDR1 and CDR2 are SGHRS and YFSETQ. CDR3 nucleotide sequence: TGCGCCAGCAGAGAAAAAGTCCCAGATACGCAGTATTTT. Translating gives CASREKVPDTQYF.